These T cell receptor beta chains were read from a single sample in a study of CD8 T cells in ankylosing spondylitis. From the 5' RACE reads, TCRdb called clonotypes with MiXCR, one entry per CDR3 protein. Of a few hundred thousand distinct CDR3 sequences listed, about a sixth are singletons. The sequenced sample consisted of blood, either unsorted or a sorted T cell fraction (not recorded which). The receptors here all came from a male donor with ankylosing spondylitis or in good health (not recorded which). CDR3s include the opening cysteine and the closing phenylalanine or tryptophan. The order of the fields is D gene, clone size, V gene, J gene, CDR3 DNA, CDR3 protein. A D gene is named only where the DNA matches it firmly. Clone sizes are given selectively: once, few, many, or a class where the clone is expanded.

>.|few|TRBV12-3/TRBV12-4|TRBJ2-1
TGTGCCAGCACTCCGAGGCCCCCGGGCGATGAGCAGTTCTTC
CASTPRPPGDEQFF
>TRBD2|once|TRBV5-1|TRBJ2-1
TGCGCCAGCAGCTGGACAGTAGGACTAGCTGCAAATGAGCAGTTCTTC
CASSWTVGLAANEQFF
>TRBD1|many|TRBV28|TRBJ2-1
TGTGCCAGCAGCGACCGGGACAGGCACAATGAGCAGTTCTTC
CASSDRDRHNEQFF
>TRBD2|few|TRBV5-6|TRBJ2-1
TGTGCCAGCAGCTTTAGCGGGGCCTACAATGAGCAGTTCTTC
CASSFSGAYNEQFF
>TRBD2|few|TRBV6-1|TRBJ2-3
TGTGCCAGCGGGGAGCGGGGAAGCACAGATACGCAGTATTTT
CASGERGSTDTQYF
>.|few|TRBV7-9|TRBJ1-6
TGTGCCAGCAGCTTAGCGATGGGGACCAATTCACCCCTCCACTTT
CASSLAMGTNSPLHF
>TRBD2|.|TRBV29-1|TRBJ2-1
TGCAGCGTTGTCGGGACTACCTACAATGAGCAGTTCTTC
CSVVGTTYNEQFF
>.|.|TRBV27|TRBJ2-3
TGTGCCAGCACACTCGGGGGGCCCGGAAATACGCAGTATTTT
CASTLGGPGNTQYF
>TRBD2|.|TRBV4-1|TRBJ2-3
TGCGCCAGCAGCCAGCGGGGGGGCACAGATACGCAGTATTTT
CASSQRGGTDTQYF
>TRBD2|few|TRBV9|TRBJ2-5
TGTGCCAGCAGCGTAAGCGGGAGGGCCACAGAGACCCAGTACTTC
CASSVSGRATETQYF
>TRBD1|once|TRBV11-2|TRBJ2-7
TGTGCCAGCACTGATCCGGGACAGGGTCCCCACGAGCAGTACTTC
CASTDPGQGPHEQYF
>TRBD2|.|TRBV2|TRBJ2-7
TGTGCCAGCGGGACTAGCGCGCGGTACGAGCAGTACTTC
CASGTSARYEQYF
>.|few|TRBV7-8|TRBJ1-6
TGTGCCAGCAGCTTAGAGTTGTGGAATTCACCCCTCCACTTT
CASSLELWNSPLHF
>TRBD2|few|TRBV27|TRBJ2-1
TGTGCCAGCAGTTCTACCCCCGGGACTAGCGGGAGAAATGAGCAGTTCTTC
CASSSTPGTSGRNEQFF
>.|.|TRBV27|TRBJ2-5
TGTGCCAGCAGGACCGGACAGAAACAAGAGACCCAGTACTTC
CASRTGQKQETQYF
>.|few|TRBV7-2|TRBJ2-2
TGTGCCAGCAGTTGGACCGGGACCGAGGAGGGTACCGGGGAGCTGTTTTTT
CASSWTGTEEGTGELFF
>.|.|TRBV12-3/TRBV12-4|TRBJ1-5
TGTGCCAGCAGTGATACAGGGCAGTATAGCCAGCCCCAGCATTTT
CASSDTGQYSQPQHF
>.|.|TRBV24-1|TRBJ2-5
TGTGCCACCAGTGATCTCATAAGGGGCCCGGGGGAGACCCAGTACTTC
CATSDLIRGPGETQYF
>.|few|TRBV2|TRBJ2-1
TGTGCCAGCAGTGAAGCGCCCGGGGGCTCCTACAATGAGCAGTTCTTC
CASSEAPGGSYNEQFF
>.|.|TRBV12-3/TRBV12-4|TRBJ1-1
TGTGCCAGCAGTTTATTTACGGGGAACACTGAAGCTTTCTTT
CASSLFTGNTEAFF
>TRBD2|.|TRBV12-3/TRBV12-4|TRBJ2-1
TGTGCCAGCAGTGGGGTTGGTACTAGCGGGAGGATTAATGAGCAGTTCTTC
CASSGVGTSGRINEQFF
>TRBD2|.|TRBV24-1|TRBJ2-3
TGTGCCGCCAGTAGCGGGAGTGGCACAGATACGCAGTATTTT
CAASSGSGTDTQYF
>.|.|TRBV21-1|TRBJ1-4
TGTGCCAGCAGCAAAGGACAGCAGCCTAATGAAAAACTGTTTTTT
CASSKGQQPNEKLFF
>.|many|TRBV4-2|TRBJ2-1
TGTGCCAGCAGCGAGGAAAATGAGCAGTTCTTC
CASSEENEQFF